The clone carrying this T cell receptor (beta chain) showed up just a few times. The record originates from a study of human T cells and chemical hapten exposure. Overall study: Donors were sensitized with 2% DPC on the upper inner arm. Each patch test put 0.01% DPC on the upper back, and results were read at 6 days. Patients were given diphenylcyclopropenone on the scalp weekly across the approximately 24-week study.

Noted time point: patch test 1, 2 weeks after DPC sensitization. The treatment here: therapeutic diphenylcyclopropenone sensitization with weekly scalp DPC. The CDR3 contains 14 residues. J was trimmed by 3 bases and V by 0 bases; bases with no gene match: 4. Germline V gene lookup returns CDR1 DFQATT and CDR2 SNEGSKA (reference sequence). Each CDR3 protein gets one entry after TCRdb re-called the RACE reads with MiXCR. Of 300,000 to 400,000 distinct CDR3 sequences in the sample, approximately 6.9% were seen once. Sequencing used whole blood, obtained in connection with sensitization to the hapten diphenylcyclopropenone (DPC). The TCR comes from a woman between 18 and 30 years old with alopecia areata. Some clones in this sample may be carry-over from other donors' samples. The chain has TRBV20-1 and TRBJ2-7, with 8 bases identical to TRBD1. The CDR3 nucleotides read TGCAGTGCTAGAGAGGACAGGGTCCTCTACGAGCAGTACTTC. Amino acid sequence: CSAREDRVLYEQYF.